The 16 T cell receptor beta chains below come from one sample, sequenced in a study of control samples from healthy donors and cancer patients. The assay was immunoSEQ multiplex PCR, and TCRdb's table has in-frame clones only and misses some. Among 170,000 or so clones listed, roughly 94% were seen once. The sample taken for sequencing was blood. These receptors all stem from a woman aged 18-29 years in good health.

The genes are TRBV6-5 and TRBJ1-2; D is possibly TRBD1 (5 bases). Deletions cut 1 base from V and 4 bases from J, with 7 bases between. CDR3 length: 13 residues. CDR1 is MNHEY, CDR2 SVGAGI, per germline. The CDR3 DNA reads as TGTGCCAGCAGTTACTTGACAGCCTATGGCTACACCTTC. Translation: CASSYLTAYGYTF.

The chain uses TRBV14 and TRBJ1-1; maybe TRBD1 (5 bases). Trimming stripped 0 bases from V and 8 bases from J, with 10 bases between. CDR3 length: 13 residues. Germline V gene data show CDR1 as SGHDN and CDR2 as FVKESK. The CDR3: CASSQDRTTEAFF. CDR3 nucleotides: TGTGCCAGCAGCCAAGATCGGACAACCGAAGCTTTCTTT.

The chain is built from TRBV10-2 and TRBJ1-1, with TRBD1 matching over 7 bases. The CDR3 runs to 13 residues. Germline V CDR1 and CDR2: WSHSY, SAAADI. Losses at the gene ends were 4 bases for V and 2 bases for J; bases not matched to a gene: 1. CDR3 sequence (DNA): TGCGCCAGCAGTGGACAGGGAAACACTGAAGCTTTCTTT. This sequence encodes CASSGQGNTEAFF.

The J gene is TRBJ2-3, the V gene TRBV28; 7 positions agree with TRBD1. Germline CDR1 MDHEN, CDR2 SYDVKM. The CDR3 is 15 residues long. V dropped 2 bases and J dropped 1; count of bases not matched to a gene: 3. Here the CDR3 reads CASSLSTGGTDTQYF. The CDR3 bases are TGTGCCAGCAGTTTAAGCACAGGGGGCACAGATACGCAGTATTTT.

This chain joins TRBV2 and TRBJ1-1, with no clear D. Trimming took 6 bases from V and 3 from J, leaving 5 bases between them. The CDR3 extends over 11 amino acids. Germline values: CDR1 SNHLY, CDR2 FYNNEI. The CDR3 region is CASRADTEAFF. The CDR3 coding sequence is TGTGCCAGCAGAGCCGACACTGAAGCTTTCTTT.

V gene TRBV19 combines with J gene TRBJ2-2; D uncertain. The germline V and J ends were trimmed by 8 bases and 2 bases, with 9 bases remaining between them. CDR1 and CDR2 from the germline V gene are LNHDA and SQIVND (reference sequence). The CDR3 runs 13 residues. The CDR3, as DNA: TGTGCCAGTGGCGACGTCAACACCGGGGAGCTGTTTTTT. The encoded protein is CASGDVNTGELFF.

This chain connects TRBV6-5 to TRBJ1-2; possibly TRBD1 for D (5 bases). In germline, CDR1 is MNHEY, CDR2 SVGAGI. This CDR3 has 15 amino acids. V lost 0 bases to trimming and J lost 4 bases, with 12 bases between them. The CDR3 loop reads CASSYSIGAGYGYTF. The DNA for the CDR3 is TGTGCCAGCAGTTACTCGATCGGGGCAGGCTATGGCTACACCTTC.

The V and J genes are TRBV6-6 and TRBJ1-1; possibly TRBD1 for D (5 bases). Germline CDR1 and CDR2: MNHNY and SVGAGI (reference sequence). The CDR3 length is 14 residues. Deletions cut 7 bases from V and 4 bases from J, with 16 bases between. The CDR3 protein is CASTLLGGTTEAFF. In DNA, the CDR3 is TGTGCCAGCACCCTACTTGGGGGGACCACTGAAGCTTTCTTT.

V usage is TRBV28 and J usage is TRBJ1-2; D possibly corresponds to TRBD1 (5 bases). This CDR3 spans 14 amino acids. V was clipped by 4 bases and J by 4 bases, with 13 bases between them. Germline V gene lookup returns CDR1 MDHEN and CDR2 SYDVKM. The CDR3 reads CASSSRQIPYGYTF. In nucleotides, the CDR3 is TGTGCCAGCAGTTCGCGACAGATTCCCTATGGCTACACCTTC.

The chain carries TRBV28 and TRBJ2-5, with D possibly matching TRBD1 (7 bases). CDR1 and CDR2 from the germline V gene are MDHEN and SYDVKM. V was cut by 3 bases and J by 3 bases, with 23 bases left in between. The CDR3 has 18 amino acids. The CDR3 loop reads CASSFGRKAGGEKETQYF. The CDR3 bases are TGTGCCAGCAGTTTCGGGAGAAAAGCAGGGGGAGAGAAAGAGACCCAGTACTTC. Full variable domain (remainder filled in from reference TRBV28 and TRBJ2-5): DVKVTQSSRYLVKRTGEKVFLECVQDMDHENMFWYRQDPGLGLRLIYFSYDVKMKEKGDIPEGYSVSREKKERFSLILESASTNQTSMYLCASSFGRKAGGEKETQYFGPGTRLLVL.

The chain combines TRBV10-3 with TRBJ1-4; D unresolved. The V end was cut by 2 bases, the J end by 0 bases, with 10 bases between. CDR1 is ENHRY and CDR2 is SYGVKD in the germline V gene. The CDR3 length is 16 residues. CDR3 sequence (DNA): TGTGCCATCAGTGAGGAGCGCCCTGCAACTAATGAAAAACTGTTTTTT. This encodes CAISEERPATNEKLFF.

J is TRBJ2-5 and V is TRBV7-2; no clear D. Trimming shortened V by 1 base and J by 9 bases, and 12 bases separated the two germline ends. Germline assignment: CDR1 SGHTA and CDR2 FQGNSA. This CDR3 contains 13 residues. CDR3 region: CASSLESLPPQYF. In nucleotides, the CDR3 is TGTGCCAGCAGCTTAGAGTCCCTGCCCCCCCAGTACTTC.

The chain couples TRBV9 to TRBJ1-2; D is possibly TRBD1 (5 bases). The CDR3 is made up of 12 amino acids. The V and J ends lost 3 bases and 4 bases respectively, with 7 bases between them. Germline values: CDR1 SGDLS, CDR2 YYNGEE. This CDR3 is CASSDDSYGYTF. DNA for the CDR3: TGTGCCAGCAGCGATGACAGCTATGGCTACACCTTC.

This clone was counted once. The V and J genes are TRBV28 and TRBJ1-1; D might be TRBD1 (5 bases). Germline V gene sequence: CDR1 MDHEN, CDR2 SYDVKM. CDR3 length: 17 amino acids. Trimming cost V 2 bases and J 9 bases, with 25 bases left between them. The DNA for the CDR3 is TGTGCCAGCAGTTTACTCTCTTTTATTTCGGGGACGGAGAAAGCTTTCTTT. It encodes CASSLLSFISGTEKAFF.

This chain links TRBV24-1 with TRBJ2-1, with D possibly being TRBD2 (6 bases). The CDR3 consists of 17 residues. Germline lookup yields CDR1 KGHDR and CDR2 SFDVKD. Trimming took off 3 bases at V and 0 bases at J, with 14 bases between the two ends. This CDR3 is CATSDRQPGASYNEQFF. CDR3 DNA: TGTGCCACCAGTGATAGACAGCCGGGAGCCTCCTACAATGAGCAGTTCTTC.

The chain joins TRBV6-1 to TRBJ2-1; unclear D gene. The ends were cut back, 5 bases at V and 9 bases at J, with 8 bases in the middle. The CDR3 spans 11 residues. The V gene's germline CDR1 is MNHNS and CDR2 SASEGT. The CDR3 nucleotides read TGTGCCAGCAGTTTTCTAGGTGAGCAGTTCTTC. Its translation: CASSFLGEQFF.